This T cell receptor (beta chain) was profiled in a study of identical twins. The study, taken as a whole, reports: High-abundance cord blood beta clonotypes had fewer insertions; memory repertoires showed none.

This clonotype was observed a handful of times. The antigen remains undetermined. TCRdb fed the 5' RACE reads into MiXCR, producing one record per CDR3 protein. The sample carries under 250,000 distinct CDR3 sequences, around 6.9% recorded once. Donors were all healthy Caucasians. V lost 6 bases, J lost 6 bases, and 7 bases stayed unmatched. The CDR3 runs 15 residues. CDR1 and CDR2 from the germline V gene are MNHEY and SMNVEV (reference sequence). These data were also reused for a study on yellow fever vaccine responses in identical twins.

The V gene is TRBV27, the J gene TRBJ2-2; 10 bases align to TRBD1. Sequencing was carried out using memory (CD45RO+) T cells sorted from blood. The clonotype comes from a woman aged 18-29 years in good health. The CDR3 spells CASSLLGQGAGELFF. DNA of the CDR3: TGTGCCAGCAGCCTCCTCGGACAGGGGGCCGGGGAGCTGTTTTTT.